Below, 16 T cell receptor beta chains from the same sample are listed, as sequenced in a study of T cell responses to AZD1222 COVID-19 vaccine. Clones were sequenced by immunoSEQ multiplex PCR, and TCRdb holds only the in-frame ones, with some missing. The table lists 200,000 or so clones, 85% to 95% of them singletons, with 1% in the top ten. The source material was peripheral blood, sampled on day 0 of MenACWY control vaccination. These receptors were obtained from an adult in good health.

The chain links TRBV18 to TRBJ2-1; 10 bases line up with TRBD1. Germline CDR1 KGHSH, CDR2 LQKENI. The CDR3 loop spans 14 amino acids. V was clipped by 8 bases and J by 7 bases; unmatched bases: 8. CDR3 in amino acids: CASATGTGVNEQFF. The CDR3 coding sequence is TGTGCCAGCGCTACCGGGACAGGGGTGAATGAGCAGTTCTTC.

The chain carries TRBV5-4 and TRBJ2-1; 10 bases are a match to TRBD1. Germline values: CDR1 SGHNT, CDR2 YYREEE (reference sequence). Losses at the gene ends were 1 base for V and 8 bases for J; bases not matched to a gene: 9. The CDR3 is 16 residues long. The CDR3 region is CASSLHDRGRRDEQFF. As DNA, the CDR3 is TGTGCCAGCAGCTTGCACGACAGGGGGCGTCGCGATGAGCAGTTCTTC.

This chain connects TRBV6-1 to TRBJ1-2; D is uncertain. The CDR3 contains 15 residues. Germline CDR1 MNHNS, CDR2 SASEGT. V shed 1 base and J shed 2 bases, with 11 bases lying between them. As DNA, the CDR3 is TGTGCCAGCAGTGAAGGTTTCCTCGACAACTATGGCTACACCTTC. The encoded protein is CASSEGFLDNYGYTF.

The chain employs TRBV5-8 and TRBJ2-7; D unclear. Trimming cost V 0 bases and J 9 bases, with 10 bases left between them. The CDR3 is 12 amino acids. Germline CDR1 and CDR2: SGHTS and YDEGEE. CDR3 DNA sequence: TGTGCCAGCAGCTTGGTTAGGTTGGGGCAGTACTTC. Translating it yields CASSLVRLGQYF. Complete variable domain (other parts from reference TRBV5-8 and TRBJ2-7): EAGVTQSPTHLIKTRGQQATLRCSPISGHTSVYWYQQALGLGLQFLLWYDEGEERNRGNFPPRFSGRQFPNYSSELNVNALELEDSALYLCASSLVRLGQYFGPGTRLTVT.

Concerning this clone itself: One end of the junction varies from germline; a read error may be responsible. The rearrangement uses TRBV6-1 and TRBJ2-5; possible D gene TRBD2, 5 bases. CDR3 length equals 15 residues. CDR1 and CDR2 from the germline V gene are MNHNS and SASEGT. The CDR3 DNA sequence: TGTGCCAGCAGTAAAGCAGACCCGAGGAGGGAGACCCAGTACTTC. It translates to CASSKADPRRETQYF.

The chain recombines TRBV10-3 with TRBJ1-2; D unresolved. Germline V gives CDR1 ENHRY, CDR2 SYGVKD. This CDR3 is 14 amino acids long. The germline V and J ends were trimmed by 4 bases and 5 bases, with 14 bases remaining between them. The chain's CDR3 is CAISGLDGGYGYTF. The CDR3 bases are TGTGCCATCAGTGGCCTTGATGGAGGGTATGGCTACACCTTC.

CDR3 coding DNA: TGCGCCAGCAGCTTGGGCCCGGGCCTGGGGGTGAACACTGAAGCTTTCTTT. Translated: CASSLGPGLGVNTEAFF. The chain recombines TRBV5-1 with TRBJ1-1, with a weak D call TRBD1 (5 bases). Germline CDR1 reads SGHRS; CDR2 reads YFSETQ. The V and J ends lost 0 bases and 0 bases respectively, with 15 bases between them. The CDR3 is 17 residues long.

The chain carries TRBV6-5 and TRBJ1-1; no firm D call. The CDR3 is 13 amino acids. The V end lost 7 bases, the J end lost 4 bases, and 13 bases lay between the germline ends. Germline values: CDR1 MNHEY, CDR2 SVGAGI. The CDR3 nucleotides read TGTGCCAGCACCCGAACCCAGAGCACTGAAGCTTTCTTT. It yields the protein CASTRTQSTEAFF.

The chain carries TRBV19 and TRBJ2-1; D gene ambiguous. Trimming removed 9 bases from V and 4 bases from J, with 13 bases in between. Germline lookup yields CDR1 LNHDA and CDR2 SQIVND (reference sequence). The CDR3 has 13 residues. The CDR3 sequence is CASRRQTYNEQFF. The CDR3 DNA reads as TGTGCCAGCCGTCGGCAGACATACAATGAGCAGTTCTTC.

This clone was seen a handful of times. V is TRBV7-2 and J is TRBJ1-2, with a tentative D call TRBD1 (6 bases). V was shortened by 4 bases and J by 5 bases, with 11 bases between the two germline ends. CDR1 is SGHTA, CDR2 FQGNSA, per germline. The CDR3 sequence is 13 residues long. CDR3 DNA: TGTGCCAGCAGCTCCGGACAGACGTATGGCTACACCTTC. Its translation: CASSSGQTYGYTF.

V and J are TRBV5-1 and TRBJ2-2, with D maybe TRBD1 (6 bases). Germline V CDR1 and CDR2: SGHRS, YFSETQ. V was pared by 1 base and J by 6 bases, with 7 bases between. This CDR3 comprises 13 residues. CDR3 sequence: CASSLSGAGELFF. In DNA, the CDR3 is TGCGCCAGCAGCTTGTCAGGGGCCGGGGAGCTGTTTTTT.

This chain links TRBV5-4 with TRBJ2-7; D gene unclear. The CDR3 runs 12 residues. Germline CDR1 reads SGHNT; CDR2 reads YYREEE (reference sequence). V lost 0 bases and J 3 bases, leaving 4 bases between the germline ends. CDR3: CASSLDDYEQYF. The DNA for the CDR3 is TGTGCCAGCAGCTTGGACGACTACGAGCAGTACTTC.

This clone has only one observation. This sequence joins TRBV28 and TRBJ2-3; TRBD2 aligns across 7 bases. CDR3 length: 17 amino acids. Per germline, CDR1 MDHEN and CDR2 SYDVKM. The trim removed 0 bases at V and 0 bases at J, leaving 6 bases unmatched. The CDR3 reads CASSLWGGEMSTDTQYF. CDR3 in DNA: TGTGCCAGCAGTTTATGGGGGGGGGAGATGAGCACAGATACGCAGTATTTT.

The chain has TRBV7-8 and TRBJ1-1; perhaps TRBD1 as D (6 bases). The ends were cut back, 5 bases at V and 4 bases at J, with 8 bases in the middle. The germline gives CDR1 SGHVS, CDR2 FQNEAQ. The CDR3 runs 12 residues. The CDR3 loop is CASSRRGTEAFF. The CDR3 DNA reads as TGTGCCAGCAGCCGCAGGGGCACTGAAGCTTTCTTT.

This rearrangement joins TRBV19 to TRBJ1-5; D perhaps matches TRBD1 (6 bases). Germline V lookup: CDR1 LNHDA, CDR2 SQIVND (reference sequence). V lost 7 bases and J lost 3, with 13 bases in between. This CDR3 is built from 14 residues. CDR3 DNA: TGTGCCAGTAACAGGGAAAAGGACAATCAGCCCCAGCATTTT. Encoded protein: CASNREKDNQPQHF.

The rearrangement uses TRBV5-5 and TRBJ2-5, with D hard to call. The CDR3 is 13 residues long. In germline, CDR1 is SGHKS, CDR2 YYEKEE (reference sequence). V lost 4 bases and J 5 bases, leaving 12 bases between the germline ends. The CDR3 nucleotides read TGTGCCAGCAGCAATGTCCCTTCGGAGACCCAGTACTTC. Its protein is CASSNVPSETQYF.